Presented here are 14 T cell receptor beta chains from one specimen sequenced in a study of cytomegalovirus exposure and HLA in healthy donors. Using immunoSEQ multiplex PCR, the repertoire was profiled, and TCRdb retains in-frame clones only, with some absent. The data contain under 250,000 clones, about 81% of them seen just once; the ten biggest clones take up 1% to 1.5%. Sequenced material: PBMCs. The source of these receptors is a woman aged 25 to 39 in good health and CMV-seronegative.

This clone was counted only a few times. V gene TRBV19 combines with J gene TRBJ1-1; 10 bases align to TRBD1. The junction had 8 bases not matched to a gene; V was cut back by 4 bases and J by 6 bases. From germline, CDR1 is LNHDA and CDR2 SQIVND (reference sequence). The CDR3 length is 15 residues. CDR3 sequence reads: CASSTPGTGDPEAFF. DNA of the CDR3: TGTGCCAGTAGTACCCCCGGGACAGGGGATCCTGAAGCTTTCTTT.

The chain couples TRBV5-1 to TRBJ1-1; a weak D match, TRBD1 (5 bases). The germline gives CDR1 SGHRS, CDR2 YFSETQ. V lost 3 bases and J 5 bases, leaving 11 bases between the germline ends. This CDR3 has 13 amino acids. DNA for the CDR3: TGCGCCAGCAGCTCTCAGGGTGAAACTGAAGCTTTCTTT. This translates into CASSSQGETEAFF.

Only one count was recorded for this clone. V gene TRBV12-5 combines with J gene TRBJ1-5; 8 nucleotides align to TRBD1. The CDR3 covers 19 residues. CDR1 is LGHNT, CDR2 FRNRAP, per germline. With 0 bases clipped from V and 6 bases from J, the junction kept 16 bases outside the gene matches. DNA for the CDR3: TGTGCTAGTGGTTTGGTACTTCTGGCAGGGGGCGGGCGAGGTCAGCCCCAGCATTTT. This gives the protein CASGLVLLAGGGRGQPQHF. Complete variable domain (other parts from reference TRBV12-5 and TRBJ1-5): DARVTQTPRHKVTEMGQEVTMRCQPILGHNTVFWYRQTMMQGLELLAYFRNRAPLDDSGMPKDRFSAEMPDATLATLKIQPSEPRDSAVYFCASGLVLLAGGGRGQPQHFGDGTRLSIL.

The chain recombines TRBV7-2 with TRBJ2-7; 7 bases line up with TRBD1. Germline loops: CDR1 SGHTA, CDR2 FQGNSA. The J segment lost 3 bases and the V segment lost 1 base, leaving 9 bases of the junction unmatched. The length of the CDR3 is 16 residues. The CDR3 reads CASSLGARTGYYEQYF. The CDR3 DNA sequence: TGTGCCAGCAGCTTAGGTGCCCGGACAGGCTACTACGAGCAGTACTTC.

The chain recombines TRBV11-1 with TRBJ1-1; TRBD1 matches at 7 bases. In germline, CDR1 is SGHAT, CDR2 FQDESV (reference sequence). V lost 5 bases and J lost 1; bases outside the gene matches: 4. This CDR3 spans 14 amino acids. CDR3 coding DNA: TGTGCCAGCAGCCGGGGACAGCAGAACACTGAAGCTTTCTTT. Translating it yields CASSRGQQNTEAFF.

V gene TRBV7-8 combines with J gene TRBJ2-5; D gene unclear. The CDR3 contains 11 residues. CDR1 and CDR2 (germline): SGHVS, FQNEAQ. Between the trimmed V and J ends, which lost 3 bases and 5 bases, there was a span of 4 bases. CDR3 protein: CASSFRETQYF. The DNA of the CDR3 is TGTGCCAGCAGCTTTCGGGAGACCCAGTACTTC. Complete variable domain (other parts from reference TRBV7-8 and TRBJ2-5): GAGVSQSPRYKVAKRGQDVALRCDPISGHVSLFWYQQALGQGPEFLTYFQNEAQLDKSGLPSDRFFAERPEGSVSTLKIQRTQQEDSAVYLCASSFRETQYFGPGTRLLVL.

The chain combines TRBV2 with TRBJ2-5; 9 bases fit TRBD2. The CDR3 consists of 16 residues. CDR1 and CDR2 from the germline V gene are SNHLY and FYNNEI. With V trimmed by 6 bases and J by 5 bases, 13 bases remained unmatched. CDR3 amino acids: CASRAFPSGAVETQYF. CDR3 coding DNA: TGTGCCAGCAGAGCTTTCCCTAGCGGGGCCGTGGAGACCCAGTACTTC.

The rearrangement links TRBV6-1 to TRBJ2-7, with D perhaps TRBD1 (6 bases). Trimming left V 4 bases short and J 7 bases short, with 17 bases between. Germline CDR1 and CDR2: MNHNS and SASEGT. This CDR3 region has 14 residues. The CDR3, as DNA: TGTGCCAGCAGTGTCGAACAGGGTTTGGGAGAGCAGTACTTC. Its protein product is CASSVEQGLGEQYF.

This clone was counted only a few times. Germline and junction disagree at one end, which may indicate a read error. The chain joins TRBV5-1 to TRBJ2-4; TRBD2 agrees at 10 bases. The length of the CDR3 is 13 residues. Germline CDR1 and CDR2: SGHRS and YFSETQ. CDR3 in amino acids: CASSPGTSAPRDF. CDR3 nucleotide sequence: TGCGCCAGCAGCCCAGGGACTAGCGCGCCTCGGGACTTC.

The chain carries TRBV6-1 and TRBJ2-2; 7 nucleotides align to TRBD2. This CDR3 region has 15 residues. V was pared by 6 bases and J by 4 bases, with 8 bases of the junction left unmatched. CDR1 MNHNS and CDR2 SASEGT come from the germline V gene. The CDR3 coding sequence is TGTGCCAGCAGGGGGGGGATCACGGCCACCGGGGAGCTGTTTTTT. The encoded protein is CASRGGITATGELFF.

This chain joins TRBV5-5 and TRBJ2-7; D perhaps matches TRBD1 (5 bases). Germline V gene sequence: CDR1 SGHKS, CDR2 YYEKEE (reference sequence). The V end lost 3 bases, the J end lost 0 bases, and 10 bases lay between the germline ends. The CDR3 sequence is 14 residues long. CDR3 loop: CASSWEQVSYEQYF. CDR3 coding DNA: TGTGCCAGCAGCTGGGAACAGGTCTCCTACGAGCAGTACTTC.

The V and J genes are TRBV5-1 and TRBJ1-6, with no clear D. Trimming pared 4 bases from V and 7 bases from J, leaving 9 bases between. CDR1 SGHRS and CDR2 YFSETQ come from the germline V gene. This CDR3 is 13 amino acids long. CDR3 sequence: CASSEAVNSPLHF. CDR3 coding DNA: TGCGCCAGCAGCGAGGCGGTAAATTCACCCCTCCACTTT.

The chain couples TRBV4-1 to TRBJ1-6; D gene unclear. The CDR3 runs 17 residues. V lost 5 bases, J lost 1 base, and 15 bases lay in between. In germline, CDR1 is MGHRA, CDR2 YSYEKL. The CDR3 nucleotides read TGCGCCAGCAGCGTTGGCGGACCGGGATCCTATAATTCACCCCTCCACTTT. It specifies CASSVGGPGSYNSPLHF.

DNA for the CDR3: TGTGCCAGCAGCTTACGCGGGAACACCGGGGAGCTGTTTTTT. This translates into CASSLRGNTGELFF. This chain links TRBV7-3 with TRBJ2-2; D remains ambiguous. V shed 2 bases and J shed 1 base, with 5 bases lying between them. The germline gives CDR1 SGHTA, CDR2 FQGTGA. CDR3 length: 14 amino acids.